These T cell receptor beta chains were read from a single sample in a study of tumor-infiltrating lymphocytes in localized non-small cell lung cancer. TCRdb keeps only in-frame clones here, not all; method: immunoSEQ multiplex PCR. The table has about 15,000 clones, about 69% seen once. Sequences were obtained from lung tumor tissue. The receptors derive from a human donor with non-small cell lung cancer. CDR3s include the opening cysteine and the closing phenylalanine or tryptophan. Size values are once, few and many counts, or a class for expanded clones, and some rows have none.

j_gene | v_gene | abundance | CDR3aa
TRBJ1-1 | TRBV7-9 | once | CASSLHDGDTEAFF
TRBJ2-6 | TRBV29-1 | . | CSVQAGANVLTF
TRBJ2-1 | TRBV5-1 | . | CASRETGGEQFF
TRBJ1-3 | TRBV7-8 | . | CASSLGHNSGNTIYF
TRBJ2-5 | TRBV7-2 | . | CASSRDRAAETQYF
TRBJ1-2 | TRBV6-4 | few | CASRGTGTYGYTF
TRBJ2-5 | TRBV29-1 | . | CSVELGGGFQETQYF
TRBJ2-7 | TRBV14 | few | CASSQTGTNEQYF
TRBJ2-3 | TRBV10-1 | medium-sized | CAAQGGPTDTQYF
TRBJ2-3 | TRBV25-1 | . | CASSGRTDTQYF
TRBJ1-3 | TRBV5-1 | . | CASSPGGNTIYF
TRBJ1-3 | TRBV11-2 | . | CASSLDTADTIYF
TRBJ2-7 | TRBV19 | . | CASSTGPSSYEQYF
TRBJ2-2 | TRBV7-8 | . | CASIPRQGVGGELFF
TRBJ2-2 | TRBV5-1 | . | CASSLGSRANTGELFF
TRBJ2-5 | TRBV4-1 | . | CASRGETQYF
TRBJ1-6 | TRBV2 | . | CASSELQANSPLHF